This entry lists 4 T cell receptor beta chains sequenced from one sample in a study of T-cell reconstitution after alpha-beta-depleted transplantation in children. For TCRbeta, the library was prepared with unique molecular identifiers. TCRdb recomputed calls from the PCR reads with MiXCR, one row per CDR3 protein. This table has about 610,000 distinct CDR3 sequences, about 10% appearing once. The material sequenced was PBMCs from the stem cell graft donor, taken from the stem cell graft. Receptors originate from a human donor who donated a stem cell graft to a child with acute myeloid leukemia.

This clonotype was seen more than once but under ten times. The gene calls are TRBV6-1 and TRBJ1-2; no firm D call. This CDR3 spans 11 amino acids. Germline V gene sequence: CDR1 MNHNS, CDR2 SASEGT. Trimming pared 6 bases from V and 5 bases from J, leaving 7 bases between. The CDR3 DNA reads TGTGCCAGCAGGACTCCATATGGCTACACCTTC. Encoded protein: CASRTPYGYTF.

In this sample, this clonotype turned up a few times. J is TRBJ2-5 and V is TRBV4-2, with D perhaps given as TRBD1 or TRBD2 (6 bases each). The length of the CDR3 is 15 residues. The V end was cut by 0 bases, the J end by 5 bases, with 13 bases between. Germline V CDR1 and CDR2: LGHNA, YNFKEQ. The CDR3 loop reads CASSQDGSQGETQYF. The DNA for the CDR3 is TGTGCCAGCAGCCAAGACGGGAGTCAGGGGGAGACCCAGTACTTC.

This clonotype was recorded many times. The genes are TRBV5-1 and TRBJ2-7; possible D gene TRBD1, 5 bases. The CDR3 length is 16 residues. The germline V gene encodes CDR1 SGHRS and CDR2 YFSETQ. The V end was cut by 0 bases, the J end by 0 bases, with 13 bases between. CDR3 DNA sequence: TGCGCCAGCAGCTTGGCAGGGTTGGGTTCCTCCTACGAGCAGTACTTC. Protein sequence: CASSLAGLGSSYEQYF.

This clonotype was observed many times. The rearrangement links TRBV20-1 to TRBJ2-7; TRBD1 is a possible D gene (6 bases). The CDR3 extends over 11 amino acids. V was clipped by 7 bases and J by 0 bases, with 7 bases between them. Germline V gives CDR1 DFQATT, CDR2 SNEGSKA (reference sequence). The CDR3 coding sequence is TGCAGTGTGGGGGCCTCCTACGAGCAGTACTTC. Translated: CSVGASYEQYF.